Sequencing of this T cell receptor (beta chain) was carried out in a study of cytomegalovirus exposure and HLA in healthy donors. V was clipped by 4 bases and J by 6 bases, with 15 bases between them. This CDR3 spans 14 amino acids. The germline V gene encodes CDR1 MNHEY and CDR2 SVGAGI. Use of 60 Vbeta and 13 Jbeta primers characterized the PCR. Measured with immunoSEQ multiplex PCR; TCRdb has only the in-frame clones, and not every one. The data show approximately 140,000 clones, with 80% seen just once and about 2.2% held by the top ten. The specimen sequenced was PBMCs. The TCR comes from a man under 40 in good health and CMV-seronegative. The gene calls are TRBV6-5 and TRBJ1-1; possible D gene TRBD1, 5 bases. CDR3 coding DNA: TGTGCCAGCAGTTTAAACAGGTATAACCCTGAAGCTTTCTTT. This codes for CASSLNRYNPEAFF.